The 18 T cell receptor beta chains in this list originate from one sample, sequenced in a study of CD8+ T cells in alopecia areata. RNA was isolated and reverse transcribed to cDNA, the sequencing template. Here immunoSEQ multiplex PCR was the method, and the copy in TCRdb shows in-frame clones only, minus some. The data show 200,000 to 250,000 clones, approximately 67% seen once. Sample treatment: oral pan-JAK inhibitor, 5-10 mg twice daily. This material consisted of CD4+ T cells sorted from blood, taken at week 44, from a patient treated with tofacitinib. The receptor set was obtained from a human donor with alopecia areata.

V gene TRBV7-2 combines with J gene TRBJ2-3, with 7 bases identical to TRBD2. CDR1 is SGHTA, CDR2 FQGNSA, per germline. This CDR3 contains 14 residues. Losses at the gene ends were 3 bases for V and 6 bases for J; bases not matched to a gene: 6. CDR3 bases: TGTGCCAGCAGCTTTGGCCAGGGAGGGGATACGCAGTATTTT. This translates into CASSFGQGGDTQYF. Combining the CDR3 with reference TRBV7-2 and TRBJ2-3 gives the whole variable domain GAGVSQSPSNKVTEKGKDVELRCDPISGHTALYWYRQSLGQGLEFLIYFQGNSAPDKSGLPSDRFSAERTGGSVSTLTIQRTQQEDSAVYLCASSFGQGGDTQYFGPGTRLTVL.

The chain uses TRBV29-1 and TRBJ1-2, with 7 positions matching TRBD1. The germline gives CDR1 SQVTM, CDR2 ANQGSEA. V trimming: 5 bases; J trimming: 6 bases; junction bases outside the gene matches: 6. CDR3 length equals 12 residues. CDR3 sequence reads: CSVSTGRDGYTF. For the CDR3, the DNA is TGCAGCGTTTCGACAGGGAGGGATGGCTACACCTTC. Combining the CDR3 with reference TRBV29-1 and TRBJ1-2 gives the whole variable domain SAVISQKPSRDICQRGTSLTIQCQVDSQVTMMFWYRQQPGQSLTLIATANQGSEATYESGFVIDKFPISRPNLTFSTLTVSNMSPEDSSIYLCSVSTGRDGYTFGSGTRLTVV.

This clone has only a few counts. Other DNA sequences of this sample code for an identical CDR3. J is TRBJ1-2 and V is TRBV19; a weak D match, TRBD1 (5 bases). The CDR3 sequence is 13 residues long. Trimming removed 3 bases at V and 4 bases at J, with 9 bases between. CDR1 is LNHDA and CDR2 is SQIVND in the germline V gene (reference sequence). Written as DNA, the CDR3 is TGTGCCAGTAGTATCCAGGGTCCCTATGGCTACACCTTC. Translation: CASSIQGPYGYTF.

The chain combines TRBV7-9 with TRBJ2-1; D is possibly TRBD1 (6 bases). The CDR3 loop spans 17 amino acids. Germline V gene data show CDR1 as SEHNR and CDR2 as FQNEAQ (reference sequence). Trimming removed 5 bases from V and 0 bases from J, with 17 bases in between. DNA for the CDR3: TGTGCCAGCAGCGAGGGGGAGCGGATTAGCTCCTACAATGAGCAGTTCTTC. It yields the protein CASSEGERISSYNEQFF. The entire variable domain, with the rest obtained from reference TRBV7-9 and TRBJ2-1, is as follows: DTGVSQNPRHKITKRGQNVTFRCDPISEHNRLYWYRQTLGQGPEFLTYFQNEAQLEKSRLLSDRFSAERPKGSFSTLEIQRTEQGDSAMYLCASSEGERISSYNEQFFGPGTRLTVL.

The CDR3 loop is CSARRQGETQYF. The CDR3 DNA reads TGCAGCGCTAGACGTCAGGGAGAGACCCAGTACTTC. The chain couples TRBV29-1 to TRBJ2-5, with a possible D match to TRBD1 (5 bases). Looked up from germline, CDR1 is SQVTM and CDR2 is ANQGSEA. Trimming removed 7 bases at V and 4 bases at J, with 13 bases between. This CDR3 is 12 amino acids long.

This clone was counted a single time. The CDR3 coding sequence is TGTGCCTGGAGCGCCCTAGCGGGGATCACAGATACGCAGTATTTT. It specifies CAWSALAGITDTQYF. The chain combines TRBV30 with TRBJ2-3, with TRBD2 matching 9 bases. The CDR3 spans 15 residues. CDR1 is GTSNPN, CDR2 SVGIG, per germline (reference sequence). Unmatched junction bases numbered 6, after V lost 3 bases and J lost 2 bases.

The V gene is TRBV6-5, the J gene TRBJ1-1; 8 bases match TRBD1. This CDR3 region has 14 residues. The V and J ends lost 6 bases and 4 bases, in that order; junction bases with no gene match: 7. Germline CDR1 reads MNHEY; CDR2 reads SVGAGI. CDR3 amino acids: CASRAGGTVTEAFF. Written as DNA, the CDR3 is TGTGCCAGCAGGGCAGGGGGCACTGTCACTGAAGCTTTCTTT.

V is TRBV30 and J is TRBJ2-3; 8 nucleotides line up with TRBD2. In germline, CDR1 is GTSNPN, CDR2 SVGIG (reference sequence). With 1 base clipped from V and 5 bases from J, the junction kept 8 bases outside the gene matches. This CDR3 has 15 residues. The CDR3 bases are TGTGCCTGGAGTGCTGACGGGGGGGCGAGAGATACGCAGTATTTT. It specifies CAWSADGGARDTQYF. Based on the CDR3 plus reference TRBV30 and TRBJ2-3, the full variable domain is SQTIHQWPATLVQPVGSPLSLECTVEGTSNPNLYWYRQAAGRGLQLLFYSVGIGQISSEVPQNLSASRPQDRQFILSSKKLLLSDSGFYLCAWSADGGARDTQYFGPGTRLTVL.

The V call is TRBV5-1, the J call TRBJ1-1, with D possibly being TRBD1 (5 bases). CDR3 length: 16 amino acids. Germline lookup yields CDR1 SGHRS and CDR2 YFSETQ. The germline V and J ends were trimmed by 4 bases and 4 bases, with 20 bases remaining between them. The CDR3 DNA follows: TGCGCCAGCAGCGAAGATGGTGTCTTAAGGGGCACTGAAGCTTTCTTT. Translated, it gives CASSEDGVLRGTEAFF.

In this sample, this clone turned up a few times. The chain carries TRBV4-3 and TRBJ1-1, with 7 nucleotides matching TRBD1. CDR1 is LGHNA and CDR2 is YSLEER in the germline V gene. With 1 base clipped from V and 3 bases from J, the junction kept 2 bases outside the gene matches. The CDR3 consists of 14 residues. The CDR3 is CASSQGGGYTEAFF. The DNA for the CDR3 is TGCGCCAGCAGCCAAGGAGGGGGCTACACTGAAGCTTTCTTT.

This clone has only a few counts. The genes are TRBV30 and TRBJ1-6; D gene uncertain. CDR1 GTSNPN and CDR2 SVGIG come from the germline V gene (reference sequence). Trimming cost V 0 bases and J 0 bases, with 9 bases left between them. The CDR3 has 16 residues. In DNA, the CDR3 is TGTGCCTGGAGTGTACCCTCTGCCTCCTATAATTCACCCCTCCACTTT. This codes for CAWSVPSASYNSPLHF.

This clone appeared a few times. The rearrangement links TRBV2 to TRBJ2-3; D call uncertain. Trimming removed 6 bases from V and 0 bases from J, with 13 bases in between. CDR3 length: 15 residues. Germline CDR1 reads SNHLY; CDR2 reads FYNNEI. The CDR3 spells CASRETTRSTDTQYF. The CDR3 bases are TGTGCCAGCAGGGAGACGACCCGGAGCACAGATACGCAGTATTTT.

This sequence joins TRBV15 and TRBJ2-7; a possible D gene is TRBD1 (5 bases). This CDR3 has 12 amino acids. Deletions cut 0 bases from V and 9 bases from J, with 9 bases between. CDR1 is LNHNV, CDR2 YYDKDF, per germline (reference sequence). The CDR3 loop is CATSRDGQGQYF. For the CDR3, the DNA is TGTGCCACCAGCAGAGACGGGCAGGGGCAGTACTTC.

J is TRBJ2-2 and V is TRBV11-1; D is unresolved. The germline gives CDR1 SGHAT, CDR2 FQDESV (reference sequence). The CDR3 is 14 residues long. V lost 1 base and J 3 bases, leaving 6 bases between the germline ends. The chain's CDR3 is CASSLEGDTGELFF. The CDR3 DNA follows: TGTGCCAGCAGCTTAGAAGGAGACACCGGGGAGCTGTTTTTT.

The chain couples TRBV29-1 to TRBJ1-2, with a tentative D call TRBD1 (5 bases). CDR1 is SQVTM, CDR2 ANQGSEA, per germline. Trimming stripped 2 bases from V and 1 base from J, with 8 bases between. The CDR3 is 13 residues long. As DNA, the CDR3 is TGCAGCGTTGAAAGGACAATTAACTATGGCTACACCTTC. It translates to CSVERTINYGYTF. The full variable domain, in which reference TRBV29-1 and TRBJ1-2 provide the parts outside the CDR3, is SAVISQKPSRDICQRGTSLTIQCQVDSQVTMMFWYRQQPGQSLTLIATANQGSEATYESGFVIDKFPISRPNLTFSTLTVSNMSPEDSSIYLCSVERTINYGYTFGSGTRLTVV.

The rearrangement uses TRBV7-2 and TRBJ2-5, with 8 positions matching TRBD2. The CDR3 contains 14 residues. CDR1 and CDR2 from the germline V gene are SGHTA and FQGNSA. V dropped 7 bases and J dropped 5; count of bases not matched to a gene: 9. CDR3 sequence: CASTQTSVGETQYF. The DNA of the CDR3 is TGTGCCAGCACCCAGACTAGCGTTGGGGAGACCCAGTACTTC. Full variable domain (rest looked up from reference TRBV7-2 and TRBJ2-5): GAGVSQSPSNKVTEKGKDVELRCDPISGHTALYWYRQSLGQGLEFLIYFQGNSAPDKSGLPSDRFSAERTGGSVSTLTIQRTQQEDSAVYLCASTQTSVGETQYFGPGTRLLVL.

This clone appeared a single time. The CDR3 bases are TGCGCCAGCAACGCCGACAGGGGCACCGGGGAGCTGTTTTTT. Translation: CASNADRGTGELFF. This chain uses TRBV5-1 with TRBJ2-2; 8 nucleotides line up with TRBD1. The V gene's germline CDR1 is SGHRS and CDR2 YFSETQ. V trimming: 6 bases; J trimming: 4 bases; junction bases outside the gene matches: 5. The CDR3 is 14 residues long.

The DNA for the CDR3 is TGTGCCAGTAGTATAACCGAGAGCAATCAGCCCCAGCATTTT. As protein: CASSITESNQPQHF. The rearrangement uses TRBV19 and TRBJ1-5; no definite D call. The V end was cut by 2 bases, the J end by 1 base, with 6 bases between. The CDR3 is 14 amino acids. Germline assignment: CDR1 LNHDA and CDR2 SQIVND (reference sequence). The variable domain in full, completed from reference TRBV19 and TRBJ1-5, reads DGGITQSPKYLFRKEGQNVTLSCEQNLNHDAMYWYRQDPGQGLRLIYYSQIVNDFQKGDIAEGYSVSREKKESFPLTVTSAQKNPTAFYLCASSITESNQPQHFGDGTRLSIL.